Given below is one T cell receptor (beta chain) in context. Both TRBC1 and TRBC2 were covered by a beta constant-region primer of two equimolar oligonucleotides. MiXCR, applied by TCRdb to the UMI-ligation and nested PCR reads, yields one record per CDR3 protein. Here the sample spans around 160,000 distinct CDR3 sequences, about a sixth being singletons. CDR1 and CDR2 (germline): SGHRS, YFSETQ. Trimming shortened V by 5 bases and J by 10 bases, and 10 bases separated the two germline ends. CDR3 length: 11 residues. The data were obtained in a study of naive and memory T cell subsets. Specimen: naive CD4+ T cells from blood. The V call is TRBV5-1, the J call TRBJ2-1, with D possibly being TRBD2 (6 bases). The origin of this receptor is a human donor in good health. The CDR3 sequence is CASRRDSEQFF. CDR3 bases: TGCGCCAGCAGGAGGGACTCCGAGCAGTTCTTC.